This T cell receptor (beta chain) was found in a study of PD-L1 blockade in urothelial cancer. Study context: Of about 30 patients, around 25 were males with bladder-origin urothelial cancer. Among blood samples, the median T cell count was approximately 150,000. Treatment start was followed by blood analysis at 3 weeks (second dose) and again at 6 weeks.

Overall study results and limits: Clonality of blood TCR below the median before treatment predicted better survival.

Comment on this clone: Its antigen is currently unknown.

This CDR3 region has 16 residues. Per the germline V gene, CDR1 is SGDLS and CDR2 is YYNGEE. Trimming removed 0 bases from V and 4 bases from J, with 15 bases in between. Clones were sequenced by immunoSEQ multiplex PCR, and TCRdb holds only the in-frame ones, with some missing. The table lists around 79,000 clones, around 85% of them singletons. Time point meaning: pretreatment peripheral blood. Source: PBMCs, taken around atezolizumab (anti-PD-L1) treatment. The genes are TRBV9 and TRBJ2-3; D may be TRBD1 (5 bases). The origin of this receptor is a man aged 40-50 years with urothelial cancer. This chain's CDR3 is CASSVVVGATADTQYF. In DNA, the CDR3 is TGTGCCAGCAGCGTAGTGGTAGGGGCTACGGCAGATACGCAGTATTTT.